This T cell receptor beta chain was sequenced during a study of T cells in Graves' hyperthyroidism and ophthalmopathy. Germline CDR1 MGHRA, CDR2 YSYEKL. The CDR3 runs to 14 residues. The J segment lost 4 bases and the V segment lost 4 bases, leaving 5 bases of the junction unmatched. Researchers took RNA transcripts and amplified the TCR beta CDR3 regions from them. The TCR CDR3 was amplified in a first-round RT-PCR using the HTBI primer set. One entry per CDR3 protein results from TCRdb running MiXCR on the multiplex PCR reads. The data hold 500,000 to 650,000 distinct CDR3 sequences, with about 20% observed a single time.

This chain uses TRBV4-1 with TRBJ1-1; 8 nucleotides line up with TRBD1. This TCR came from a man between 35 and 55 years old with Graves' ophthalmopathy. The sample comprised blood. The CDR3 DNA reads as TGCGCCAGCAGCCTGGGACAGGCACCCACTGAAGCTTTCTTT. Translated: CASSLGQAPTEAFF.